The clone carrying this T cell receptor beta chain showed up just a few times. Antigen specificity is unknown. These data come from a study of blood T cells in healthy people across ages. Study findings and constraints: Researchers deemed the diversity estimates from one million T cells underestimates.

The CDR3 is 15 amino acids. Looked up from germline, CDR1 is SGHKS and CDR2 is YYEKEE (reference sequence). The study drew donors from healthy Caucasian individuals in Russia aged roughly 6 to 90. Researchers isolated at least 6 million PBMCs per sample. Primers used in a second PCR of about 7 to 12 cycles were a sample-barcoded 5' primer and a J-beta primer mix. TCRdb reprocessed the 5' RACE reads with MiXCR, giving one entry per CDR3 protein. The data show 1.4 million to 1.5 million distinct CDR3 sequences, 42% seen once. The receptor's source is a woman under 30 in good health. This chain joins TRBV5-5 and TRBJ2-1; 8 bases line up with TRBD2. Matching the DNA end better, TRBJ2-7 makes the J call doubtful. Input material: blood. CDR3 region: CASGTSGSSYNEQYF. CDR3 DNA: TGTGCCAGCGGAACCAGCGGGAGCTCCTACAATGAGCAGTACTTC.